This record covers a single TCR beta chain. Sequencing used immunoSEQ multiplex PCR; TCRdb keeps in-frame clones, though not all of them. This sample has more than 1,200,000 clones, with less than 99% found just once. The data derive from a study of shared clonotypes between healthy human individuals. The CDR3 totals 15 residues. The V end was cut by 1 base, the J end by 1 base, with 9 bases between. Germline CDR1 is SGHDN and CDR2 is FVKESK. The sample taken for sequencing was naive CD4+ T cells sorted from blood. As to subset: CD45RA+ positively selected. The chain carries TRBV14 and TRBJ2-3, with D possibly being TRBD1 (5 bases). The sequence was obtained from a man aged 25 to 45 in good health. CDR3 in DNA: TGTGCCAGCAGCCAAGTTGGGGCTCGCACAGATACGCAGTATTTT. This sequence encodes CASSQVGARTDTQYF.